Below, 20 T cell receptor beta chains from the same sample are listed, as sequenced in a study of cytomegalovirus exposure and HLA in healthy donors. PCR was performed using 60 Vbeta and 13 Jbeta primers. Generated by immunoSEQ multiplex PCR, the TCRdb table keeps only in-frame clones and is missing some. In all, the sample yields over 100,000 clones. Sequences were obtained from PBMCs. The receptor source for this set is a woman aged 35 to 49 in good health and CMV-seropositive.

This rearrangement joins TRBV27 to TRBJ2-3; 14 bases fit TRBD2. Trimming removed 6 bases from V and 0 bases from J; junction bases left unmatched: 14. The length of the CDR3 is 20 residues. From germline, CDR1 is MNHEY and CDR2 SMNVEV (reference sequence). The CDR3 DNA reads as TGTGCCAGCAGCCTGAAGGGACTAGCGGGAGAGAGGATTAGCACAGATACGCAGTATTTT. The encoded protein is CASSLKGLAGERISTDTQYF.

V is TRBV5-1 and J is TRBJ1-1; a possible D gene is TRBD1 (5 bases). This CDR3 comprises 13 residues. Germline values: CDR1 SGHRS, CDR2 YFSETQ. The V gene lost 2 bases and the J gene lost 3 bases, with 8 bases spanning the gap. The CDR3 loop reads CASSFTGDTEAFF. CDR3 in DNA: TGCGCCAGCAGCTTTACAGGTGACACTGAAGCTTTCTTT. Full variable domain (rest looked up from reference TRBV5-1 and TRBJ1-1): KAGVTQTPRYLIKTRGQQVTLSCSPISGHRSVSWYQQTPGQGLQFLFEYFSETQRNKGNFPGRFSGRQFSNSRSEMNVSTLELGDSALYLCASSFTGDTEAFFGQGTRLTVV.

The rearrangement joins TRBV19 to TRBJ1-1; the D gene is possibly TRBD1 (6 bases). The CDR3 runs 15 residues. V was cut by 9 bases and J by 7 bases, with 24 bases left in between. Looked up from germline, CDR1 is LNHDA and CDR2 is SQIVND (reference sequence). The CDR3 reads CASTDSSFRADEAFF. The CDR3 DNA follows: TGTGCCAGCACGGACAGTTCCTTTAGAGCAGATGAAGCTTTCTTT.

The chain couples TRBV28 to TRBJ2-3; TRBD1 aligns across 7 bases. The V segment lost 2 bases and the J segment 0 bases; nucleotides outside the gene matches: 2. CDR3 length equals 15 residues. Germline CDR1 MDHEN, CDR2 SYDVKM. CDR3 sequence: CASSLGGQSTDTQYF. The CDR3 DNA follows: TGTGCCAGCAGTTTAGGGGGACAGAGCACAGATACGCAGTATTTT.

The chain has TRBV9 and TRBJ2-7; D possibly corresponds to TRBD2 (6 bases). Trimming stripped 3 bases from V and 1 base from J, with 17 bases between. CDR3 length: 16 residues. Germline CDR1 and CDR2: SGDLS and YYNGEE. CDR3 in amino acids: CASSADSGLPSYEQYF. CDR3 coding DNA: TGTGCCAGCAGCGCAGACTCGGGACTTCCGTCCTACGAGCAGTACTTC.

The chain employs TRBV6-1 and TRBJ2-5, with a weak D call TRBD1 (5 bases). The end of the DNA fits TRBJ2-7 better, so the J call may be wrong. Per the germline V gene, CDR1 is MNHNS and CDR2 is SASEGT. This CDR3 is built from 12 residues. The CDR3, as DNA: TGTGCCAGCACCCAGGGCCACTACGAGCAGTACTTC. This codes for CASTQGHYEQYF.

This chain links TRBV7-2 with TRBJ1-1, with D uncertain. The V gene lost 5 bases and the J gene lost 5 bases, with 9 bases spanning the gap. CDR3 length: 12 amino acids. The germline CDR1 and CDR2 sequences are SGHTA and FQGNSA. CDR3 sequence reads: CASSPGWTEAFF. The DNA of the CDR3 is TGTGCCAGCAGCCCCGGGTGGACTGAAGCTTTCTTT. Supplemented by reference TRBV7-2 and TRBJ1-1, the full variable domain reads GAGVSQSPSNKVTEKGKDVELRCDPISGHTALYWYRQSLGQGLEFLIYFQGNSAPDKSGLPSDRFSAERTGGSVSTLTIQRTQQEDSAVYLCASSPGWTEAFFGQGTRLTVV.

The chain combines TRBV27 with TRBJ2-3; 15 nucleotides align to TRBD2. The germline V gene encodes CDR1 MNHEY and CDR2 SMNVEV (reference sequence). The CDR3 has 16 residues. Trimming took 5 bases from V and 8 from J; bases not matched to a gene: 8. The CDR3: CASSPGLAGGRGTQYF. CDR3 sequence (DNA): TGTGCCAGCAGTCCGGGACTAGCGGGAGGCCGGGGTACGCAGTATTTT.

The V call is TRBV20-1, the J call TRBJ2-1; 9 bases map to TRBD2. The germline V gene has CDR1 DFQATT and CDR2 SNEGSKA (reference sequence). CDR3 size: 11 residues. The ends lost 8 bases at V and 8 bases at J; junction bases unmatched: 4. The CDR3 region is CSSGRIDEQFF. Here the CDR3 DNA reads TGCAGTAGCGGGAGGATCGATGAGCAGTTCTTC.

The chain links TRBV15 to TRBJ1-3; TRBD1 agrees at 9 bases. The CDR3 sequence is 17 residues long. J lost 3 bases, V lost 4 bases, and 10 bases had no gene match. Per the germline V gene, CDR1 is LNHNV and CDR2 is YYDKDF (reference sequence). The CDR3 nucleotides are TGTGCCACCAGCACGCCCCCGGGACAGGGTAGTGGAAACACCATATATTTT. Translation gives CATSTPPGQGSGNTIYF.

The genes are TRBV11-1 and TRBJ1-4, with 9 bases aligning to TRBD1. Losses at the gene ends were 5 bases for V and 0 bases for J; bases not matched to a gene: 4. CDR3 length: 16 amino acids. The germline CDR1 and CDR2 sequences are SGHAT and FQDESV (reference sequence). The CDR3 protein is CASSDDRGATNEKLFF. DNA for the CDR3: TGTGCCAGCAGCGACGACAGGGGGGCAACTAATGAAAAACTGTTTTTT.

V gene TRBV19 combines with J gene TRBJ2-6; D is undetermined. Trimming cost V 6 bases and J 0 bases, with 6 bases left between them. Germline CDR1 is LNHDA and CDR2 is SQIVND (reference sequence). The CDR3 sequence is 14 residues long. The CDR3 region is CASRRISGANVLTF. DNA of the CDR3: TGTGCCAGTAGGAGGATCTCTGGGGCCAACGTCCTGACTTTC.

This clone is identified as medium-sized from frequency. This rearrangement joins TRBV5-6 to TRBJ1-4, with 9 nucleotides matching TRBD1. There are 14 residues in the CDR3. The trim removed 6 bases at V and 5 bases at J, leaving 5 bases unmatched. Germline-derived CDR1 and CDR2 are SGHDT and YYEEEE. The CDR3 sequence is CASNGGQGNEKLFF. The CDR3 coding sequence is TGTGCCAGCAACGGAGGACAGGGGAATGAAAAACTGTTTTTT.

V usage is TRBV5-1 and J usage is TRBJ2-2; 12 bases align to TRBD2. The CDR3 contains 18 residues. Per the germline V gene, CDR1 is SGHRS and CDR2 is YFSETQ. V lost 4 bases, J lost 9 bases, and 16 bases stayed unmatched. In DNA form, the CDR3 reads TGCGCCAGCAGCCCGCCCTCCCTAGCGGGAGGGCGCGACCGGGAGCTGTTTTTT. Residues: CASSPPSLAGGRDRELFF.

This chain joins TRBV5-4 and TRBJ2-4; 10 nucleotides align to TRBD2. The CDR3 length is 17 residues. V lost 0 bases to trimming and J lost 4 bases; unmatched junction nucleotides: 7. The germline V gene has CDR1 SGHNT and CDR2 YYREEE (reference sequence). The CDR3 region is CASSLAGGLALKNIQYF. CDR3 nucleotide sequence: TGTGCCAGCAGCTTGGCCGGGGGACTAGCGTTAAAAAACATTCAGTACTTC.

The J gene is TRBJ1-1, the V gene TRBV5-6; no reliable D call. The V end lost 0 bases, the J end lost 3 bases, and 6 bases lay between the germline ends. The CDR3 loop spans 13 amino acids. Germline V CDR1 and CDR2: SGHDT, YYEEEE. The CDR3 sequence: CASSLGRYTEAFF. CDR3 coding DNA: TGTGCCAGCAGCTTGGGCCGGTACACTGAAGCTTTCTTT.

The genes are TRBV30 and TRBJ1-5; 12 nucleotides match TRBD1. J gave up 4 bases and V 3 bases, and 1 base lay outside the gene matches. The germline V gene encodes CDR1 GTSNPN and CDR2 SVGIG (reference sequence). This CDR3 has 14 residues. The CDR3 spells CAWRGQGANQPQHF. In DNA form, the CDR3 reads TGTGCCTGGAGGGGACAGGGGGCGAATCAGCCCCAGCATTTT.

The rearrangement uses TRBV4-3 and TRBJ1-4; 10 bases map to TRBD1. V shed 3 bases and J 7 bases; nucleotides not matched to a gene: 8. The CDR3 is 16 amino acids. Germline V gene data show CDR1 as LGHNA and CDR2 as YSLEER. The CDR3 region is CASSQATGGAGEKLFF. In nucleotides, the CDR3 is TGCGCCAGCAGCCAGGCGACAGGGGGCGCGGGTGAAAAACTGTTTTTT.

CDR3: CASSRRTGRTEAFF. The CDR3 DNA is TGTGCCAGTAGTAGAAGGACAGGGAGAACTGAAGCTTTCTTT. This rearrangement joins TRBV19 to TRBJ1-1, with 8 bases that match TRBD1. Germline-derived CDR1 and CDR2 are LNHDA and SQIVND (reference sequence). The CDR3 is 14 amino acids. Unmatched junction bases numbered 6, after V lost 4 bases and J lost 5 bases.

The chain uses TRBV7-3 and TRBJ2-5; TRBD1 matches 7 bases. The V gene's germline CDR1 is SGHTA and CDR2 FQGTGA. This CDR3 has 14 amino acids. Losses at the gene ends were 6 bases for V and 4 bases for J; bases not matched to a gene: 8. CDR3 residues: CASSPHRQGETQYF. Here the CDR3 DNA reads TGTGCCAGCAGTCCCCATCGACAGGGAGAGACCCAGTACTTC.